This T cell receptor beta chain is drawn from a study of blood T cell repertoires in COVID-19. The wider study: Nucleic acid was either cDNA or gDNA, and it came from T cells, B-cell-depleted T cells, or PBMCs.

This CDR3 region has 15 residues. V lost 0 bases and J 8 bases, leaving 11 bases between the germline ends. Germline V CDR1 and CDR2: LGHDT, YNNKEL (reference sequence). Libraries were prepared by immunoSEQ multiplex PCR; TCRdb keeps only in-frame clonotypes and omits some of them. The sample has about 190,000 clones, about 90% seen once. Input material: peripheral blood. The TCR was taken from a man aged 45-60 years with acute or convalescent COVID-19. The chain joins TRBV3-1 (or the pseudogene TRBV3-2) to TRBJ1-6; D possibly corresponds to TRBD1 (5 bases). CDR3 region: CASSQDTGGYSPLHF. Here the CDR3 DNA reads TGTGCCAGCAGCCAAGATACGGGGGGTTATTCACCCCTCCACTTT.